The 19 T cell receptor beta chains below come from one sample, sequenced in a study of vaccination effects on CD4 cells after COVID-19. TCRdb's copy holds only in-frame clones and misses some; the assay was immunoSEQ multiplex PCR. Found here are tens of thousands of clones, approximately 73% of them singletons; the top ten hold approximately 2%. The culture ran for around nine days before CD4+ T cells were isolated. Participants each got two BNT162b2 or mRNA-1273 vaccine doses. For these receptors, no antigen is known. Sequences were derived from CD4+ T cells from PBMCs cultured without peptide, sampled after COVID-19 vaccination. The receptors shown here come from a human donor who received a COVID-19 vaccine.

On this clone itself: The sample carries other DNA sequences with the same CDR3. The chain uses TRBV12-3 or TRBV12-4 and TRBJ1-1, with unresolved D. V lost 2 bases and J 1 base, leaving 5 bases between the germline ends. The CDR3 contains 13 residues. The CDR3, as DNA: TGTGCCAGCAGTTTACGGGGGAACACTGAAGCTTTCTTT. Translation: CASSLRGNTEAFF.

The chain's CDR3 is CASSLTGERTEAFF. In DNA form, the CDR3 reads TGCGCCAGCAGCTTGACAGGGGAGCGCACTGAAGCTTTCTTT. The chain employs TRBV5-1 and TRBJ1-1, with 7 bases matching TRBD1. The J segment lost 4 bases and the V segment lost 1 base, leaving 4 bases of the junction unmatched. This CDR3 spans 14 amino acids. Per the germline V gene, CDR1 is SGHRS and CDR2 is YFSETQ.

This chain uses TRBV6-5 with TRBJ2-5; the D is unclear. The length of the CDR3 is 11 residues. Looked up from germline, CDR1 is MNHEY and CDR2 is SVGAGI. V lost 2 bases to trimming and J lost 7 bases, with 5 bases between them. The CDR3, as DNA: TGTGCCAGCAGTTACGTAGGGACCCAGTACTTC. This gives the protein CASSYVGTQYF.

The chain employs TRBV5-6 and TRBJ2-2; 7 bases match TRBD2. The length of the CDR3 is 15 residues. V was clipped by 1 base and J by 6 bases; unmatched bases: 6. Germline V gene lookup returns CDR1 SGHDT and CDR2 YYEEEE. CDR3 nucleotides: TGTGCCAGCAGCTTGTGGGCGGCGGGAGCCGGGGAGCTGTTTTTT. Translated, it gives CASSLWAAGAGELFF. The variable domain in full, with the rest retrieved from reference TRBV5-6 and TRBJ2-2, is DAGVTQSPTHLIKTRGQQVTLRCSPKSGHDTVSWYQQALGQGPQFIFQYYEEEERQRGNFPDRFSGHQFPNYSSELNVNALLLGDSALYLCASSLWAAGAGELFFGEGSRLTVL.

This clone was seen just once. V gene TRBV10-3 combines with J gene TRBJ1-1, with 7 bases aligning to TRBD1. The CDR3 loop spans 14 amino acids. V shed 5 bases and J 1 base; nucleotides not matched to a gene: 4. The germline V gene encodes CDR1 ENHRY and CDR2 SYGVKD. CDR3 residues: CAISPRGENTEAFF. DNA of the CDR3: TGTGCCATCAGTCCCAGGGGGGAGAACACTGAAGCTTTCTTT.

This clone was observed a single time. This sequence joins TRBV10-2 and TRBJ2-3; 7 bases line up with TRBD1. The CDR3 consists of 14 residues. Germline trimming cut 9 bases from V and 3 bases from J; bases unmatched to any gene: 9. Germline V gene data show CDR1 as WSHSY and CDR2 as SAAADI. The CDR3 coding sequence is TGCGCCAGTCGGGACAGTGGGCGGACAGATACGCAGTATTTT. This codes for CASRDSGRTDTQYF.

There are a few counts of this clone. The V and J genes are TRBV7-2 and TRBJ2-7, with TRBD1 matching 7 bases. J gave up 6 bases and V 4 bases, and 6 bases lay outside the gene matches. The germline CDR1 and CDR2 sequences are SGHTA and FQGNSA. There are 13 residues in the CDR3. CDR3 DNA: TGTGCCAGCAGCTCCAGACAGGGTGGCGAGCAGTACGTC. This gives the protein CASSSRQGGEQYV.

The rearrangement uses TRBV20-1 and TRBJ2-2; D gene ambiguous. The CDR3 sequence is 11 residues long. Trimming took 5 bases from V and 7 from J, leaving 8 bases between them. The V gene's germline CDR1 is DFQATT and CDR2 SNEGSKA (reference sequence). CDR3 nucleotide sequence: TGCAGTGCTTTCTATTACGGGGAGCTGTTTTTT. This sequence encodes CSAFYYGELFF.

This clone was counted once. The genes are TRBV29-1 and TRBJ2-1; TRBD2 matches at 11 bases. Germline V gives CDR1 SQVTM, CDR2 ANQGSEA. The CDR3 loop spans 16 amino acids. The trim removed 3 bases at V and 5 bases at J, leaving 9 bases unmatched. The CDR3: CSVESVAGGRDNEQFF. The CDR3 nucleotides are TGCAGCGTTGAGTCGGTAGCGGGGGGGCGAGACAATGAGCAGTTCTTC.

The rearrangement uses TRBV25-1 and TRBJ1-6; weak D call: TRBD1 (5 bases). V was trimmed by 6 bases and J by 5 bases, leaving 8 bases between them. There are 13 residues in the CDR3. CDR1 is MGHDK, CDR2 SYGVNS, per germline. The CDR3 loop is CASSRGNNSPLHF. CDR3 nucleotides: TGTGCCAGCAGCCGGGGCAATAATTCACCCCTCCACTTT.

The CDR3 coding sequence is TGTGCCAGCAGCCCCCCGGCGGGGCTATTCACTGAAGCTTTCTTT. Its protein product is CASSPPAGLFTEAFF. The chain recombines TRBV11-1 with TRBJ1-1, with a weak D call TRBD1 (5 bases). The V gene's germline CDR1 is SGHAT and CDR2 FQDESV (reference sequence). Trimming removed 5 bases at V and 4 bases at J, with 17 bases between. The CDR3 is 15 residues long.

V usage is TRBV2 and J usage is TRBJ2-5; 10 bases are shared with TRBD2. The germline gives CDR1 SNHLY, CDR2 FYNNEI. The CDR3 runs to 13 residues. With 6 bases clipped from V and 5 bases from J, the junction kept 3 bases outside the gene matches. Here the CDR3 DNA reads TGTGCCAGCAGGACTAGCGGGCGGGAGACCCAGTACTTC. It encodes CASRTSGRETQYF.

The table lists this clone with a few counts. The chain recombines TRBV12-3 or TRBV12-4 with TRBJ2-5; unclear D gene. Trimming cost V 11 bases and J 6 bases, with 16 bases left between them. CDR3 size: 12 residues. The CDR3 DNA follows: TGTGCCGGCAAAACGGACGGCCAGACCCAGTACTTC. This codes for CAGKTDGQTQYF.

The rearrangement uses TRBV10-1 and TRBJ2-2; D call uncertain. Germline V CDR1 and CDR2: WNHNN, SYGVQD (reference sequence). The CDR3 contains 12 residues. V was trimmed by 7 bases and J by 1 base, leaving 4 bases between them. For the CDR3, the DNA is TGCGCCAGCAAACAGAACACCGGGGAGCTGTTTTTT. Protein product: CASKQNTGELFF.

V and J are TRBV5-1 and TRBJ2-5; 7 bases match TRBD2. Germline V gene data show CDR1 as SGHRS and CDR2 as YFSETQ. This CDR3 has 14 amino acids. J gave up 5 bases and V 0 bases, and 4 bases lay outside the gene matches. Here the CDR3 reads CASSLAVGGETQYF. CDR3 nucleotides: TGCGCCAGCAGCTTGGCTGTCGGGGGGGAGACCCAGTACTTC.

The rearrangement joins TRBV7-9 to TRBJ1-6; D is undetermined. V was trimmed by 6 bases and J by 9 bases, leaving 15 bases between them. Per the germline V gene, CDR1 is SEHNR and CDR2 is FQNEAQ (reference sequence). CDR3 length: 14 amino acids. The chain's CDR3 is CASSLKVPSSPLHF. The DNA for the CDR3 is TGTGCCAGCAGTTTAAAGGTTCCGAGTTCACCCCTCCACTTT.

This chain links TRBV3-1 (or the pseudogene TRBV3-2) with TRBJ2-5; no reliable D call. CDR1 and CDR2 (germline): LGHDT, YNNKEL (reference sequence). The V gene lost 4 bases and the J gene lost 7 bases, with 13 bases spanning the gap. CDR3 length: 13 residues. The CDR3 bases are TGTGCCAGCAGCCTGCGAGGCGACTGGACCCAGTACTTC. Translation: CASSLRGDWTQYF.

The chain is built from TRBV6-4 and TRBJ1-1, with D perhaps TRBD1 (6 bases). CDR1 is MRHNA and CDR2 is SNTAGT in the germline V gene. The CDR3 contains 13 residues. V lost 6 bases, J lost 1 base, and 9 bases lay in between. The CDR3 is CASRRGQNTEAFF. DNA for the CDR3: TGTGCCAGCAGACGGGGACAGAACACTGAAGCTTTCTTT.

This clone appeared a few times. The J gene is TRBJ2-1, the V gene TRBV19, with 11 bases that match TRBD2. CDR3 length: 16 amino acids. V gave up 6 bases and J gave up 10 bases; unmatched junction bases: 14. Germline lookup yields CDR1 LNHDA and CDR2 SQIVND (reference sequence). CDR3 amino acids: CASSDDSGGAAQEQFF. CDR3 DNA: TGTGCCAGTAGCGACGATAGCGGGGGGGCCGCCCAAGAGCAGTTCTTC.